Each of the 19 T cell receptor beta chains below was sequenced from the same sample in a study of identical twins. TCRdb recomputed calls from the 5' RACE reads with MiXCR, one row per CDR3 protein. The sample carries over 500,000 distinct CDR3 sequences, around 20% recorded once. Separately, the same data were catalogued under a study of T cells expressing NK-cell markers.

The sample consisted of CD4+ T cells sorted from blood. Every receptor here comes from a woman younger than 35 in good health.

This clonotype has a handful of counts. The J gene is TRBJ2-5, the V gene TRBV10-3; 8 bases are a match to TRBD1. Germline trimming cut 0 bases from V and 5 bases from J; bases unmatched to any gene: 5. CDR3 size: 15 residues. The germline V gene has CDR1 ENHRY and CDR2 SYGVKD. CDR3 sequence (DNA): TGTGCCATCAGTGAGTCGCCAGGGGGCTCGGAGACCCAGTACTTC. It yields the protein CAISESPGGSETQYF.

Only a few counts were recorded for this clonotype. The chain couples TRBV7-3 to TRBJ2-3; TRBD1 is a possible D gene (6 bases). CDR3 length equals 14 residues. With 4 bases removed from V and 3 bases from J, the gap between germline ends came to 11 bases. CDR1 SGHTA and CDR2 FQGTGA come from the germline V gene. This chain's CDR3 is CASSYSGQTDTQYF. The DNA of the CDR3 is TGTGCCAGCAGCTACAGTGGACAGACAGATACGCAGTATTTT.

The chain couples TRBV20-1 to TRBJ2-7; 7 bases agree with TRBD1. The CDR3 is 14 residues long. Losses at the gene ends were 1 base for V and 2 bases for J; bases not matched to a gene: 5. Germline-derived CDR1 and CDR2 are DFQATT and SNEGSKA (reference sequence). The CDR3 protein is CSARGRGQTYEQYF. CDR3 nucleotides: TGCAGTGCTAGAGGAAGGGGACAGACCTACGAGCAGTACTTC.

The V gene is TRBV3-1, the J gene TRBJ1-2; D is ambiguous. V shed 4 bases and J shed 8 bases, with 14 bases lying between them. Germline assignment: CDR1 LGHDT and CDR2 YNNKEL (reference sequence). This CDR3 has 13 amino acids. CDR3 protein: CASSLGGDGGYTF. The CDR3 DNA follows: TGTGCCAGCAGCCTAGGCGGGGATGGCGGCTACACCTTC.

The rearrangement links TRBV18 to TRBJ2-7, with 11 bases lining up with TRBD2. After removal of 6 bases from V and 5 bases from J, the junction contained 9 bases not matched to a gene. Germline V gene lookup returns CDR1 KGHSH and CDR2 LQKENI. This CDR3 has 15 residues. CDR3 sequence (DNA): TGTGCCAGCTCCCCTACCCGACTAGCGGGACACGAGCAGTACTTC. It is translated as CASSPTRLAGHEQYF.

This clonotype came up a few times. V is TRBV5-6 and J is TRBJ2-5, with D unclear. V was clipped by 0 bases and J by 1 base, with 7 bases between them. CDR1 and CDR2 from the germline V gene are SGHDT and YYEEEE. The length of the CDR3 is 14 residues. Here the CDR3 DNA reads TGTGCCAGCAGCTTGGGTGTGCTCCAAGAGACCCAGTACTTC. Its protein product is CASSLGVLQETQYF.

This clonotype occurred many times. The chain uses TRBV20-1 and TRBJ1-1; D ambiguous. Germline assignment: CDR1 DFQATT and CDR2 SNEGSKA (reference sequence). The CDR3 totals 12 residues. V was shortened by 3 bases and J by 3 bases, with 8 bases between the two germline ends. Here the CDR3 DNA reads TGCAGTGCTAGCCAGAAGTACACTGAAGCTTTCTTT. It encodes CSASQKYTEAFF.

This chain links TRBV6-1 with TRBJ1-6; TRBD1 might be the D (6 bases). Germline V gives CDR1 MNHNS, CDR2 SASEGT. V was cut by 6 bases and J by 0 bases, with 15 bases left in between. The CDR3 totals 17 residues. The CDR3 loop reads CASRLIQGSSYNSPLHF. Here the CDR3 DNA reads TGTGCCAGCAGACTCATACAGGGAAGCTCCTATAATTCACCCCTCCACTTT.

This clonotype turned up a few times. The chain has TRBV5-1 and TRBJ2-2; no reliable D call. The CDR3 extends over 18 amino acids. Germline V gene sequence: CDR1 SGHRS, CDR2 YFSETQ. V lost 0 bases to trimming and J lost 0 bases, with 15 bases between them. Here the CDR3 reads CASSLAPGPLANTGELFF. CDR3 sequence (DNA): TGCGCCAGCAGCTTGGCGCCCGGGCCACTCGCGAACACCGGGGAGCTGTTTTTT.

This clonotype has only a few counts. The genes are TRBV6-6 and TRBJ2-7; D is unclear. The germline CDR1 and CDR2 sequences are MNHNY and SVGAGI (reference sequence). This CDR3 is built from 12 residues. V gave up 8 bases and J gave up 3 bases, with 11 bases separating them. The CDR3 spells CASVSKVYEQYF. The CDR3 bases are TGTGCCAGCGTGTCAAAGGTCTACGAGCAGTACTTC.

This clonotype was counted only a few times. The chain recombines TRBV6-1 with TRBJ2-4; 8 bases line up with TRBD2. The V gene's germline CDR1 is MNHNS and CDR2 SASEGT. CDR3 size: 15 residues. The junction had 5 bases not matched to a gene; V was cut back by 7 bases and J by 0 bases. The CDR3 bases are TGTGCCAGCAACCACGGGGGGGGAGCCAAAAACATTCAGTACTTC. It yields the protein CASNHGGGAKNIQYF.

The table lists this clonotype with a few counts. The gene calls are TRBV28 and TRBJ2-7; D is perhaps TRBD1 or TRBD2 (5 bases each). This CDR3 is built from 17 residues. V was clipped by 3 bases and J by 1 base, with 19 bases between them. Germline V gives CDR1 MDHEN, CDR2 SYDVKM. The DNA for the CDR3 is TGTGCCAGCAGTTTTGGGGGACGGATTATCGCTTCCTACGAGCAGTACTTC. Protein: CASSFGGRIIASYEQYF.

The chain joins TRBV6-2 or TRBV6-3 to TRBJ2-4; 10 positions match TRBD1. J lost 15 bases, V lost 4 bases, and 9 bases had no gene match. The CDR3 contains 13 residues. Germline values: CDR1 MNHEY, CDR2 SVGEGT. CDR3 loop: CASSSHDRGLVYF. CDR3 bases: TGTGCCAGCAGTTCCCATGACAGGGGGCTGGTGTACTTC.

This clonotype showed up just a few times. The chain couples TRBV29-1 to TRBJ1-1; 11 nucleotides align to TRBD1. Germline V gives CDR1 SQVTM, CDR2 ANQGSEA. The CDR3 spans 11 residues. The junction had 1 base not matched to a gene; V was cut back by 3 bases and J by 10 bases. Here the CDR3 DNA reads TGCAGCGTTGAGGACAGGGGGCCAGCTTTCTTT. Its translation: CSVEDRGPAFF. Full variable domain (missing parts from reference TRBV29-1 and TRBJ1-1): SAVISQKPSRDICQRGTSLTIQCQVDSQVTMMFWYRQQPGQSLTLIATANQGSEATYESGFVIDKFPISRPNLTFSTLTVSNMSPEDSSIYLCSVEDRGPAFFGQGTRLTVV.

In this sample, this clonotype turned up a few times. The V and J genes are TRBV7-9 and TRBJ1-2; 7 nucleotides line up with TRBD1. The CDR3 covers 14 residues. V gave up 2 bases and J gave up 3 bases; unmatched junction bases: 3. CDR1 and CDR2 (germline): SEHNR, FQNEAQ (reference sequence). The CDR3 loop is CASSLWDRDYGYTF. CDR3 nucleotide sequence: TGTGCCAGCAGCTTATGGGACAGAGACTATGGCTACACCTTC.

This clonotype was picked up a small number of times. V and J are TRBV20-1 and TRBJ2-5; 14 bases are shared with TRBD2. CDR1 is DFQATT, CDR2 SNEGSKA, per germline (reference sequence). This CDR3 contains 15 residues. The V segment lost 3 bases and the J segment 7 bases; nucleotides outside the gene matches: 7. The CDR3 DNA reads as TGCAGTGCTAGCCGGACTAGCGGGGGGATTGTGACCCAGTACTTC. This translates into CSASRTSGGIVTQYF.

The rearrangement joins TRBV12-3 or TRBV12-4 to TRBJ2-1; unclear D gene. The CDR3 contains 15 residues. The V gene lost 2 bases and the J gene lost 2 bases, with 10 bases spanning the gap. The CDR3 region has the DNA TGTGCCAGCAGTTTACGGGCCAATACCTACAATGAGCAGTTCTTC. This gives the protein CASSLRANTYNEQFF.

This clonotype was observed a handful of times. The CDR3: CSVEGGGLAGVDTQYF. The CDR3 nucleotides are TGCAGCGTTGAGGGAGGGGGACTAGCGGGAGTTGATACGCAGTATTTT. The rearrangement joins TRBV29-1 to TRBJ2-3; 14 bases match TRBD2. There are 16 residues in the CDR3. The trim removed 3 bases at V and 6 bases at J, leaving 8 bases unmatched. Per the germline V gene, CDR1 is SQVTM and CDR2 is ANQGSEA.

The chain links TRBV7-9 to TRBJ2-1; the match to TRBD2 covers 8 bases. Germline trimming cut 6 bases from V and 4 bases from J; bases unmatched to any gene: 11. Germline V gene lookup returns CDR1 SEHNR and CDR2 FQNEAQ (reference sequence). The CDR3 consists of 16 residues. CDR3 amino acids: CASRPRSTSGYNEQFF. Written as DNA, the CDR3 is TGTGCCAGCAGACCAAGGTCAACTAGCGGATACAATGAGCAGTTCTTC. Full variable domain (rest looked up from reference TRBV7-9 and TRBJ2-1): DTGVSQNPRHKITKRGQNVTFRCDPISEHNRLYWYRQTLGQGPEFLTYFQNEAQLEKSRLLSDRFSAERPKGSFSTLEIQRTEQGDSAMYLCASRPRSTSGYNEQFFGPGTRLTVL.